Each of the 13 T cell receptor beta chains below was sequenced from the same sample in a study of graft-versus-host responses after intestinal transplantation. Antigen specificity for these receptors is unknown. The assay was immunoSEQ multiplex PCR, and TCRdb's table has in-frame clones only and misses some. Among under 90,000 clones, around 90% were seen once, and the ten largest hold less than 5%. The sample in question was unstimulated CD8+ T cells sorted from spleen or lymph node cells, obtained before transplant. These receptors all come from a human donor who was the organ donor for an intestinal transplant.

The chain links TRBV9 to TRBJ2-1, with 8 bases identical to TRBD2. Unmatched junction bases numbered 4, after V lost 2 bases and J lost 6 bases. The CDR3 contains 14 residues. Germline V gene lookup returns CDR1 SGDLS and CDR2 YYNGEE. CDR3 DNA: TGTGCCAGCAGCGTCGGGGGGGCTGGCAATGAGCAGTTCTTC. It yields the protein CASSVGGAGNEQFF.

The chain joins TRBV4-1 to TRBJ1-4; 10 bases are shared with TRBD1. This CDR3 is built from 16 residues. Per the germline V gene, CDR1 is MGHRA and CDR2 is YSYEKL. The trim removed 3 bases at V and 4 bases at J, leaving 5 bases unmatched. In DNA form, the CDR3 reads TGCGCCAGCAGCCAGAGGACAGGGGGAGATAATGAAAAACTGTTTTTT. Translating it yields CASSQRTGGDNEKLFF.

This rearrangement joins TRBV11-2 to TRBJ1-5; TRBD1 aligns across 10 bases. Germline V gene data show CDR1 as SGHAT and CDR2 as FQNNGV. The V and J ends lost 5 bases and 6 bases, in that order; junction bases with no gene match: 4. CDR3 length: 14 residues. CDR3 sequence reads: CASSPWTGGQPQHF. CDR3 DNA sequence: TGTGCCAGCAGCCCCTGGACAGGGGGTCAGCCCCAGCATTTT.

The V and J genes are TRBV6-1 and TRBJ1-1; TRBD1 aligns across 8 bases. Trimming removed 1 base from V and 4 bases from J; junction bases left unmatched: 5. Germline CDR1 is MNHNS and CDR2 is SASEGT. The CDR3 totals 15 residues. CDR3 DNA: TGTGCCAGCAGTGAAGGAGGAACAGGGGGCACTGAAGCTTTCTTT. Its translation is CASSEGGTGGTEAFF.

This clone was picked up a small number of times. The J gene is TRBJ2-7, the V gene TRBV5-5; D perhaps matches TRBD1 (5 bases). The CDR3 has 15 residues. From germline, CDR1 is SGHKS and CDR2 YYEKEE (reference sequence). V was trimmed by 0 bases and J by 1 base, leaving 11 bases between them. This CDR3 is CASSLGRGLSYEQYV. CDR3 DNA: TGTGCCAGCAGCTTGGGAAGGGGTTTGTCCTACGAGCAGTACGTC.

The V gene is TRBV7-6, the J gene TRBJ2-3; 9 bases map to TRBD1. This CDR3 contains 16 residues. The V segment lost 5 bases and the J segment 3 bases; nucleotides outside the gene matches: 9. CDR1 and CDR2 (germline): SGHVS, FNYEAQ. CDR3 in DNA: TGTGCCAGCAGCACCCGGGACAGGGTGGGAACAGATACGCAGTATTTT. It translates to CASSTRDRVGTDTQYF.

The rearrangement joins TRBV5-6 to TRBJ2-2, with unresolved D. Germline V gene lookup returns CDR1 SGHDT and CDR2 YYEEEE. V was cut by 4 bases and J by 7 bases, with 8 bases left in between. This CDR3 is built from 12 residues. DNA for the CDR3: TGTGCCAGCAGCGCGTCGAGCGGGGAGCTGTTTTTT. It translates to CASSASSGELFF.

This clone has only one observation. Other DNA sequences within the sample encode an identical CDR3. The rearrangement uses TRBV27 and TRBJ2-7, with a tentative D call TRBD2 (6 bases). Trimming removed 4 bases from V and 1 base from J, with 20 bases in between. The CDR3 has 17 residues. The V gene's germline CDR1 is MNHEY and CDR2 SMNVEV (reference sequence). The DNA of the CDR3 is TGTGCCAGCAGTTCCACCGTCGCGGGGATAGGGTCCTACGAGCAGTACGTC. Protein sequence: CASSSTVAGIGSYEQYV.

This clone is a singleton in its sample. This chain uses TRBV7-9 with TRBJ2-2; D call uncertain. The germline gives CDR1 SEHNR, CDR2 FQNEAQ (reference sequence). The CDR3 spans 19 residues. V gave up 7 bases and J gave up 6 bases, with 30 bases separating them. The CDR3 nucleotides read TGTGCCAGCAACATAGGCCCAAAGGAAGGAGTGTTAAGCGCCGGGGAGCTGTTTTTT. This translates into CASNIGPKEGVLSAGELFF. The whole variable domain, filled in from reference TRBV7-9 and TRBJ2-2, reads DTGVSQNPRHKITKRGQNVTFRCDPISEHNRLYWYRQTLGQGPEFLTYFQNEAQLEKSRLLSDRFSAERPKGSFSTLEIQRTEQGDSAMYLCASNIGPKEGVLSAGELFFGEGSRLTVL.

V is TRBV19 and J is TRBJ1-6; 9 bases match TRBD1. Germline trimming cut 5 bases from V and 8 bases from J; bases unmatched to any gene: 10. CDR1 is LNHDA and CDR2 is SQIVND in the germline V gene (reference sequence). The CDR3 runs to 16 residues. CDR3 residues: CASSEQGAVVDSPLHF. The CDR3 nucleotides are TGTGCCAGTAGTGAACAGGGGGCTGTCGTGGATTCACCCCTCCACTTT.

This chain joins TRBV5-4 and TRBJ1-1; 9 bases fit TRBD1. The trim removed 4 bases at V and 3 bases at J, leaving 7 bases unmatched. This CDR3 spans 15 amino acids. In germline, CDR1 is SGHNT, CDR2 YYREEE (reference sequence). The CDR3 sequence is CASSTGQGSYTEAFF. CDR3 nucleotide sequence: TGTGCCAGCAGCACTGGACAGGGGAGTTACACTGAAGCTTTCTTT.

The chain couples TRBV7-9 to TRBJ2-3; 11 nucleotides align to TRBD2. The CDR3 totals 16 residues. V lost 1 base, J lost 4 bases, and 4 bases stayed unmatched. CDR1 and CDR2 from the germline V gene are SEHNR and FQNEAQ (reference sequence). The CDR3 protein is CASSLGGSGGADTQYF. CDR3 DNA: TGTGCCAGCAGCTTAGGAGGTAGCGGGGGGGCAGATACGCAGTATTTT.

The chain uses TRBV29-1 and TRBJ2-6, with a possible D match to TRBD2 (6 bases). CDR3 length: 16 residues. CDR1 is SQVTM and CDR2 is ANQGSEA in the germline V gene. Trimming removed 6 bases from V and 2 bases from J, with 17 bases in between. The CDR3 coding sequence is TGCAGCGTCATTGAGACCGGGGGTGCTGGGGCCAACGTCCTGACTTTC. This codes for CSVIETGGAGANVLTF.